This T cell receptor beta chain was captured by sequencing in a study of blood T cell repertoires in COVID-19. Clones were sequenced by immunoSEQ multiplex PCR, and TCRdb holds only the in-frame ones, with some missing. The sample records 150,000 to 250,000 clones, about nine tenths being singletons. CDR1 and CDR2 (germline): KGHSH, LQKENI. The CDR3 has 14 residues. Trimming took off 0 bases at V and 3 bases at J, with 6 bases between the two ends. Recovery meant two consecutive negative NP/OP PCR tests, professional clearance, or resolved symptoms. A single count supports this clone. The rearrangement joins TRBV18 to TRBJ1-3; D remains unclear. The sample consisted of PBMCs or T cells enriched from blood (not recorded which). The sequence was collected from a young woman who had recovered from COVID-19. The CDR3 region is CASSPPNSGNTIYF. CDR3 nucleotide sequence: TGTGCCAGCTCACCACCGAACAGTGGAAACACCATATATTTT.